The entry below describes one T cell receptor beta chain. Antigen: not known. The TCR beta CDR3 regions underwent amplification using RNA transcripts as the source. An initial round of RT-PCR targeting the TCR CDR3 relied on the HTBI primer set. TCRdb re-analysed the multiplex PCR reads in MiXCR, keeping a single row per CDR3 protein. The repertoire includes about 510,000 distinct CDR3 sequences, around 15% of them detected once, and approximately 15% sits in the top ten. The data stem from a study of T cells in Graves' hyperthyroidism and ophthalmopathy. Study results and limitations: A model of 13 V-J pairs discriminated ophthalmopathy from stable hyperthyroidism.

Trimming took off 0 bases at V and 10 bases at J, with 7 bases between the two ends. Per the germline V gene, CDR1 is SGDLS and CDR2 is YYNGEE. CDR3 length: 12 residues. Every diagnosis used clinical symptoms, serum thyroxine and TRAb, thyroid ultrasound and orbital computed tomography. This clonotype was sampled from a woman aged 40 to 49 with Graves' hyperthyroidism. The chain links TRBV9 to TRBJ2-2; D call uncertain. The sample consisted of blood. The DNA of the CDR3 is TGTGCCAGCAGCGTAGTACCCGCGGAGCTGTTTTTT. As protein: CASSVVPAELFF.